This TCR beta chain came from a study of graft-versus-host responses after intestinal transplantation. This clone came up a few times. Profiled with immunoSEQ multiplex PCR; TCRdb holds only in-frame clones, not every one. The sample lists around 6,200 clones; 22% were seen once. Per the germline V gene, CDR1 is SGHAT and CDR2 is FQNNGV. Trimming shortened V by 4 bases and J by 2 bases, and 7 bases separated the two germline ends. The CDR3 has 13 residues. Sequenced here: alloreactive CD4+ T cells from a mixed lymphocyte reaction culture, sampled before transplantation. Subset reported: CFSE-low proliferating T cells sorted from roughly 6-day pre-transplant mixed lymphocyte reaction (GvH or HvG direction). The TCR was taken from a human patient who was an organ donor for intestinal transplantation. The chain links TRBV11-2 to TRBJ2-3; D gene uncertain. In DNA form, the CDR3 reads TGTGCCAGCAGCTACCGTATCACAGATACGCAGTATTTT. This translates into CASSYRITDTQYF.